A single sample gave rise to the 21 T cell receptor beta chains below, sequenced in a study of T cell changes during pregnancy in multiple sclerosis (dated by TCRdb to the late 2010s). The method was the immunoSEQ multiplex PCR assay. Here the immuneACCESS table is served through TCRdb, limited to in-frame sequences with V and J called. Missing clones are a known gap in these copies; in checked studies unresolved V genes cover under half, and the rest lacks a known reason. Within this sample are 50,000 or so clones, with 80% to 95% of them counted one time only. Around 0.25% of the sample belongs to the ten largest clones. The sample here was CD4+ T cells from peripheral blood mononuclear cells, taken in the third trimester of pregnancy. Receptor source: a female donor with multiple sclerosis, enrolled in a pregnancy study.

The table lists this clone with a count of one. CDR3 sequence: CASRIGGKGYGETQYF. In DNA form, the CDR3 reads TGCGCCAGCAGGATTGGGGGCAAAGGGTATGGAGAGACCCAGTACTTC. The chain links TRBV5-1 to TRBJ2-5; D might be TRBD1 (6 bases). Trimming pared 5 bases from V and 4 bases from J, leaving 21 bases between. This CDR3 contains 16 residues. Germline V gene lookup returns CDR1 SGHRS and CDR2 YFSETQ.

This rearrangement joins TRBV7-8 to TRBJ2-7; no firm D call. The V gene's germline CDR1 is SGHVS and CDR2 FQNEAQ. The CDR3 is 16 amino acids. Deletions cut 1 base from V and 6 bases from J, with 19 bases between. CDR3 loop: CASSLERSSAPREQYF. For the CDR3, the DNA is TGTGCCAGCAGCTTAGAGAGGTCCTCTGCCCCTCGCGAGCAGTACTTC.

This rearrangement joins TRBV4-2 to TRBJ2-5, with 12 bases lining up with TRBD2. Unmatched junction bases numbered 13, after V lost 3 bases and J lost 5 bases. Germline assignment: CDR1 LGHNA and CDR2 YNFKEQ. The length of the CDR3 is 18 residues. The CDR3 is CASSQDGTSGSRWETQYF. For the CDR3, the DNA is TGTGCCAGCAGCCAGGACGGGACTAGCGGGTCTCGGTGGGAGACCCAGTACTTC.

This chain connects TRBV9 to TRBJ2-3; 11 bases match TRBD2. The germline V gene encodes CDR1 SGDLS and CDR2 YYNGEE. This CDR3 comprises 16 residues. V lost 7 bases, J lost 8 bases, and 15 bases stayed unmatched. The CDR3 coding sequence is TGTGCCAGCCCGTCCAACGGGACTAGCGGCTTAGGTACGCAGTATTTT. This codes for CASPSNGTSGLGTQYF. Based on the CDR3 plus reference TRBV9 and TRBJ2-3, the full variable domain is DSGVTQTPKHLITATGQRVTLRCSPRSGDLSVYWYQQSLDQGLQFLIQYYNGEERAKGNILERFSAQQFPDLHSELNLSSLELGDSALYFCASPSNGTSGLGTQYFGPGTRLTVL.

The V and J genes are TRBV15 and TRBJ1-2; D not resolved. The V gene's germline CDR1 is LNHNV and CDR2 YYDKDF (reference sequence). There are 15 residues in the CDR3. Trimming took off 5 bases at V and 4 bases at J, with 17 bases between the two ends. In nucleotides, the CDR3 is TGTGCCACCAGCTATGTTCCGGGTGAGGGCTATGGCTACACCTTC. As protein: CATSYVPGEGYGYTF.

This chain connects TRBV7-2 to TRBJ2-3; 11 bases line up with TRBD1. J was trimmed by 6 bases and V by 2 bases; bases with no gene match: 1. The CDR3 spans 14 residues. The germline V gene encodes CDR1 SGHTA and CDR2 FQGNSA. The CDR3 protein is CASSLRTGGDTQYF. The CDR3 DNA is TGTGCCAGCAGCTTAAGGACAGGGGGCGATACGCAGTATTTT.

The V gene is TRBV6-5, the J gene TRBJ1-1; D remains unclear. The germline CDR1 and CDR2 sequences are MNHEY and SVGAGI. This CDR3 has 16 residues. The V and J ends lost 4 bases and 4 bases respectively, with 19 bases between them. The CDR3 here is CASSSARVRRRTEAFF. The CDR3 nucleotides are TGTGCCAGCAGTTCGGCTCGGGTCCGACGGCGCACTGAAGCTTTCTTT.

The chain recombines TRBV21-1 with TRBJ2-4; TRBD2 is the table's D call, not checked against the DNA. TRBV21-1 is a documented pseudogene. The CDR3 consists of 14 residues. CDR3 DNA sequence: TGTGCCAGCAGCGGGTGTGGTAGCCCAAACATTCAGTACTTC. It codes for CASSGCGSPNIQYF.

The CDR3 DNA sequence: TGTGCCAGCCTGGGCGCAGGGGCTAACTATGGCTACACCTTC. Its protein product is CASLGAGANYGYTF. This rearrangement joins TRBV28 to TRBJ1-2; maybe TRBD1 (6 bases). This CDR3 spans 14 amino acids. V gave up 8 bases and J gave up 0 bases, with 13 bases separating them. In germline, CDR1 is MDHEN, CDR2 SYDVKM.

The sample holds one count of this clone. V gene TRBV28 combines with J gene TRBJ2-7, with 8 bases lining up with TRBD2. V was clipped by 5 bases and J by 0 bases; unmatched bases: 6. The CDR3 totals 15 residues. Germline V lookup: CDR1 MDHEN, CDR2 SYDVKM. The CDR3 nucleotides read TGTGCCAGCAGTCCGGGGGGGGGTAGCTCCTACGAGCAGTACTTC. Encoded protein: CASSPGGGSSYEQYF.

The chain is built from TRBV28 and TRBJ1-5, with unresolved D. The CDR3 spans 16 residues. Deletions cut 5 bases from V and 7 bases from J, with 21 bases between. Germline V gene sequence: CDR1 MDHEN, CDR2 SYDVKM. The CDR3 DNA follows: TGTGCCAGCAGTCCTACCGGGGTAACTCTCGGCCAGCCCCAGCATTTT. This codes for CASSPTGVTLGQPQHF.

The V gene is TRBV19, the J gene TRBJ1-2, with a weak D call TRBD1 (6 bases). Looked up from germline, CDR1 is LNHDA and CDR2 is SQIVND (reference sequence). This CDR3 is built from 13 residues. Trimming left V 10 bases short and J 6 bases short, with 18 bases between. As DNA, the CDR3 is TGTGCCACACACAGGGAGATGTGGGATGGCTACACCTTC. This encodes CATHREMWDGYTF.

This clone has a single count. The rearrangement links TRBV2 to TRBJ1-1; D may be TRBD1 (6 bases). Germline assignment: CDR1 SNHLY and CDR2 FYNNEI. With 7 bases removed from V and 0 bases from J, the gap between germline ends came to 9 bases. CDR3 length: 13 residues. CDR3 residues: CASTWTVNTEAFF. The CDR3 DNA reads TGTGCCAGCACCTGGACAGTGAACACTGAAGCTTTCTTT.

This sequence joins TRBV5-1 and TRBJ1-4; D gene ambiguous. CDR1 is SGHRS and CDR2 is YFSETQ in the germline V gene. V was cut by 0 bases and J by 5 bases, with 14 bases left in between. This CDR3 comprises 16 residues. As DNA, the CDR3 is TGCGCCAGCAGCTTGGACGCGGCGGGTGGGAATGAAAAACTGTTTTTT. Translation gives CASSLDAAGGNEKLFF.

Concerning this clone itself: An end of the junction does not agree with germline; a read error may underlie this. This chain joins TRBV5-1 and TRBJ2-5; 7 bases fit TRBD1. The CDR3 runs 14 residues. Germline CDR1 reads SGHRS; CDR2 reads YFSETQ. The CDR3 DNA is TGCGCCAGCCGCTTACCAGGGGGTCAAGAGACCCAGTACTTC. Protein sequence: CASRLPGGQETQYF.

This clone was picked up a small number of times. V and J are TRBV27 and TRBJ1-4, with 7 nucleotides matching TRBD1. Germline assignment: CDR1 MNHEY and CDR2 SMNVEV (reference sequence). Trimming cost V 6 bases and J 2 bases; bases outside gene matches: 6. CDR3 length: 15 amino acids. CDR3 in amino acids: CASRPLGQTNEKLFF. The CDR3 region has the DNA TGTGCCAGCAGGCCCTTGGGACAGACTAATGAAAAACTGTTTTTT.

This clone has just one count. The J gene is TRBJ1-2, the V gene TRBV5-1, with a weak D call TRBD1 (6 bases). The CDR3 length is 12 residues. Germline-derived CDR1 and CDR2 are SGHRS and YFSETQ. Trimming left V 2 bases short and J 4 bases short, with 6 bases between. The CDR3 loop is CASSLGGYGYTF. CDR3 nucleotides: TGCGCCAGCAGCTTAGGGGGCTATGGCTACACCTTC. The full variable domain, in which reference TRBV5-1 and TRBJ1-2 provide the parts outside the CDR3, is KAGVTQTPRYLIKTRGQQVTLSCSPISGHRSVSWYQQTPGQGLQFLFEYFSETQRNKGNFPGRFSGRQFSNSRSEMNVSTLELGDSALYLCASSLGGYGYTFGSGTRLTVV.

The V and J genes are TRBV19 and TRBJ1-5; TRBD1 is a possible D gene (6 bases). V was cut by 7 bases and J by 0 bases, with 13 bases left in between. Germline V gene data show CDR1 as LNHDA and CDR2 as SQIVND (reference sequence). This CDR3 spans 15 amino acids. The CDR3 loop is CASKPLGGSNQPQHF. The CDR3 bases are TGTGCCAGTAAACCATTAGGGGGTAGCAATCAGCCCCAGCATTTT.

The chain combines TRBV12-5 with TRBJ2-3; D may be TRBD2 (5 bases). The CDR3 is 17 amino acids. The V end lost 2 bases, the J end lost 0 bases, and 15 bases lay between the germline ends. The germline V gene has CDR1 LGHNT and CDR2 FRNRAP. The CDR3 sequence is CASGLRLGAASTDTQYF. The CDR3 DNA reads TGTGCTAGTGGTTTGAGGTTGGGAGCGGCTAGCACAGATACGCAGTATTTT.

This clone was seen once. The chain recombines TRBV28 with TRBJ1-1; possible D gene TRBD1, 6 bases. With 6 bases removed from V and 4 bases from J, the gap between germline ends came to 6 bases. From germline, CDR1 is MDHEN and CDR2 SYDVKM. The CDR3 consists of 11 residues. CDR3: CASSRGTEAFF. Written as DNA, the CDR3 is TGTGCCAGCAGCAGGGGCACTGAAGCTTTCTTT.

The chain links TRBV4-2 to TRBJ1-5, with TRBD1 matching 7 bases. The V segment lost 0 bases and the J segment 1 base; nucleotides outside the gene matches: 3. Germline assignment: CDR1 LGHNA and CDR2 YNFKEQ. The CDR3 is 16 amino acids. The CDR3 DNA reads as TGTGCCAGCAGCCAAGACAGGGGACAGAGCAATCAGCCCCAGCATTTT. Translated, it gives CASSQDRGQSNQPQHF.